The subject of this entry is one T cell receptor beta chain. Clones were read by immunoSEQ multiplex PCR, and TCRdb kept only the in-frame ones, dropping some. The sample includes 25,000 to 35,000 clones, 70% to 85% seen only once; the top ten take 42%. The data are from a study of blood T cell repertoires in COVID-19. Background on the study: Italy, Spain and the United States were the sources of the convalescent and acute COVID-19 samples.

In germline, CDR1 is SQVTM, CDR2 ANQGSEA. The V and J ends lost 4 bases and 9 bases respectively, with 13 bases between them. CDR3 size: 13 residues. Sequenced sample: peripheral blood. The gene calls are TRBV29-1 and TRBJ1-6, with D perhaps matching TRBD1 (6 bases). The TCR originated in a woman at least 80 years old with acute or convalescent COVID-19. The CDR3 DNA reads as TGCAGCGTTGGACAGGACGCTGCTTCACCCCTCCACTTT. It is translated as CSVGQDAASPLHF.